Listed here is a single T cell receptor beta chain. Its cognate antigen is unknown. Stable vitiligo meant no lesion change over the previous 6 months. Germline values: CDR1 SNHLY, CDR2 FYNNEI. With 6 bases clipped from V and 8 bases from J, the junction kept 7 bases outside the gene matches. This CDR3 is built from 12 residues. This entry is derived from a study of resident and recirculating memory T cells in vitiligo. Looking at the study overall: The samples were homogenized without cell sorting before genomic DNA extraction.

The study, taken as a whole, reports: Sequences differed between biopsy sites and patients, suggesting private specificity.

Produced via immunoSEQ multiplex PCR; TCRdb's table is partial and in-frame only. The sample yields 70,000 to 95,000 clones, roughly 94% seen once. Sequences were obtained from blood. The rearrangement joins TRBV2 to TRBJ2-7; TRBD1 matches 7 bases. The origin of this receptor is a male donor with vitiligo. The CDR3 loop reads CASRAGTAKQYF. CDR3 coding DNA: TGTGCCAGCAGGGCCGGGACAGCCAAGCAGTACTTC.